This T cell receptor beta chain stems from a study of cytotoxic CD8 clonotypes in ibrutinib-treated CLL (dated by TCRdb to about 2021). Background for the entire study: The cohort included roughly 15 treatment-naive and approximately eleven relapsed/refractory patients; 17 to 18 were IGHV unmutated. Partial responses were observed in 24 patients and complete responses in 2; after a median follow-up of 68 months, remission was maintained in 15 or so patients and progression was observed in some twelve. Samples at response were collected after a median of 12 months of treatment, with a range of about 6 to 40 months. Samples averaged roughly 260,000 productive templates and some 96,000 productive rearrangements. Longitudinal samples were available for about 30% of the roughly 86 trial participants. Cryopreserved peripheral blood mononuclear cells were collected before treatment, at response, and at either disease progression or sustained remission. Results the study describes overall, beyond this receptor: Public clonotypes were rare and either contracted or stayed stable during treatment, and the rise in clonality at ibrutinib response reflected the expansion of private clonotypes. Clonality increased at ibrutinib response, stayed stable in sustained remission, and fell back toward baseline at progression. Sampling times were not matched between patients in sustained remission and patients whose disease was progressing, and lymph node repertoires were not examined. Baseline clonality exceeded that of age-matched healthy donors and correlated strongly with circulating CD8+ T-cell counts.

Concerning this clone itself: Its specific antigen is unknown. The sample holds no much larger clone one base away, and base qualities are not on file.

Roughly 2.2 micrograms of genomic DNA were extracted from cryopreserved PBMCs for TCR beta library preparation. Longitudinal blood samples from CLL patients receiving ibrutinib monotherapy were subjected to high-throughput TCR beta sequencing. The patients took part in an open-label, single-center phase 2 trial of ibrutinib monotherapy. The CDR3 spans 18 residues, from the cysteine through the phenylalanine. Of all the DNA, just the CDR3 is kept, 54 bases in frame from base 1. CDR1 SGHTA and CDR2 FQGNSA were looked up in the germline V gene. For this chain, trimming is 1 base at the V end and 0 bases at the J end, and the number of junction bases without a gene match is 8. The goal of deep resolution MiSeq sequencing was a depth between 1 in 1 million and 1 in 200,000 T cells, and coverage averaged 10x per clonotype. TCR beta libraries were generated with the immunoSEQ hsTCRB Kit. Turning to the authors' computational methods: Data were analyzed with ImmunoSEQ Data Assistant and ImmunoSEQ Analyzer, with V, D and J genes assigned per IMGT definitions. Clonality, which ranges from 0 to 1, was calculated by subtracting the normalized Shannon entropy of productive rearrangement frequencies from one. Only overrepresented clonotypes making up at least 0.05% of the repertoire of each patient were included in the public clonotype analysis. About a dozen repertoires from age-matched healthy donors, obtained from immuneACCESS, served as clonality controls. Sourced from immuneACCESS, this table was stored by TCRdb with only in-frame sequences that have V and J called. A share of the clones is absent; for the studies checked, an unresolved V gene accounts for under half, and the remainder has no known explanation. For V, J and clone size, that table is used; D and trimming come from the DNA. This sample comprises some 8,000 clones, approximately 80% of them detected only once. Clones ranked in the top ten supply less than 4% of the sample.

The source material was PBMCs, sampled before ibrutinib treatment. The V and J segments used are TRBV7-2 and TRBJ2-7; TRBD2 lines up with 11 middle nucleotides. The clonotype originates from a human donor with chronic lymphocytic leukemia. CDR3 sequence: CASSLVSTSGRSSYEQYF. Read as DNA, the sequence is TGTGCCAGCAGCTTAGTAAGTACTAGCGGGAGAAGCTCCTACGAGCAGTACTTC.